These 25 T cell receptor beta chains share one sample of origin, sequenced in a study of CD8+CD57+ T cells in acquired aplastic anemia. Genomic DNA was employed as the template in profiling TCR beta VDJ and CDR3. TCRdb used MiXCR to reprocess the reads, holding one entry per CDR3 protein. The data contain tens of thousands of distinct CDR3 sequences, approximately 73% of them singletons. The sequenced sample consisted of sorted CD4+, CD8+, or CD8+CD57+ T cells (not recorded which) from PBMCs. These receptors all stem from a human donor in good health, serving as a control.

The chain links TRBV24-1 to TRBJ2-5, with 7 bases aligning to TRBD2. With V trimmed by 4 bases and J by 1 base, 2 bases remained unmatched. From germline, CDR1 is KGHDR and CDR2 SFDVKD. The CDR3 sequence is 14 residues long. CDR3 sequence: CATSDASGQETQYF. The CDR3 DNA follows: TGTGCCACCAGTGACGCTAGCGGCCAAGAGACCCAGTACTTC.

The rearrangement joins TRBV10-1 to TRBJ2-7; D is perhaps TRBD1 (6 bases). This CDR3 has 13 amino acids. Germline V CDR1 and CDR2: WNHNN, SYGVQD (reference sequence). Trimming left V 4 bases short and J 1 base short, with 8 bases between. CDR3 in DNA: TGCGCCAGCAGTGCGGGGACATCCTACGAGCAGTACTTC. It encodes CASSAGTSYEQYF.

The genes are TRBV6-5 and TRBJ1-2; D is unresolved. V dropped 4 bases and J dropped 5 bases, with 8 bases sitting between them. CDR3 size: 12 residues. Germline V gives CDR1 MNHEY, CDR2 SVGAGI. CDR3 loop: CASSSQQYGYTF. In nucleotides, the CDR3 is TGTGCCAGCAGTTCACAGCAATATGGCTACACCTTC.

In nucleotides, the CDR3 is TGTGCCAGTAGTCCCGACAGGGGCTATGGCTACACCTTC. Its translation: CASSPDRGYGYTF. The genes are TRBV19 and TRBJ1-2; 8 bases match TRBD1. The length of the CDR3 is 13 residues. CDR1 is LNHDA and CDR2 is SQIVND in the germline V gene (reference sequence). V lost 5 bases to trimming and J lost 4 bases; unmatched junction nucleotides: 3.

This chain connects TRBV5-1 to TRBJ2-1; TRBD1 matches 7 bases. The CDR3 sequence is 14 residues long. V dropped 4 bases and J dropped 5; count of bases not matched to a gene: 6. CDR1 and CDR2 (germline): SGHRS, YFSETQ. The CDR3 DNA reads as TGCGCCAGCAGCCAGTTGGACAGGCACAATGAGCAGTTCTTC. The encoded protein is CASSQLDRHNEQFF.

This chain uses TRBV7-9 with TRBJ1-4; no clear D gene. The germline V and J ends were trimmed by 10 bases and 10 bases, with 16 bases remaining between them. The length of the CDR3 is 12 residues. The germline gives CDR1 SEHNR, CDR2 FQNEAQ (reference sequence). CDR3 sequence reads: CATRTGAGKLFF. The CDR3 nucleotides read TGTGCCACTCGGACCGGAGCTGGAAAACTGTTTTTT.

In this sample, this clonotype is medium-sized. The rearrangement links TRBV9 to TRBJ2-3; 15 positions match TRBD2. The CDR3 is made up of 16 amino acids. V shed 8 bases, J shed 3 bases, and the junction held 7 bases outside the gene matches. Per germline, CDR1 SGDLS and CDR2 YYNGEE. The DNA of the CDR3 is TGTGCCAGTAGGACGGGACTAGCGGGGGGAACAGATACGCAGTATTTT. Protein product: CASRTGLAGGTDTQYF.

This clonotype was seen a few times. The CDR3 reads CASSLARRGQGLNQPQHF. CDR3 in DNA: TGTGCCAGCAGCTTAGCGAGGAGAGGACAGGGCCTAAATCAGCCCCAGCATTTT. The gene calls are TRBV7-8 and TRBJ1-5; 8 positions agree with TRBD1. The CDR3 has 18 amino acids. The V segment lost 0 bases and the J segment 4 bases; nucleotides outside the gene matches: 11. Germline CDR1 is SGHVS and CDR2 is FQNEAQ.

CDR3 DNA: TGTGCCAGCGGCCTGCGGGCCAATCAGCCCCAGCATTTT. Translated, it gives CASGLRANQPQHF. V and J are TRBV7-9 and TRBJ1-5; D is unclear. The CDR3 contains 13 residues. Deletions cut 8 bases from V and 3 bases from J, with 11 bases between. The V gene's germline CDR1 is SEHNR and CDR2 FQNEAQ (reference sequence).

The chain combines TRBV20-1 with TRBJ1-2, with D possibly TRBD1 on 5 matching bases. The length of the CDR3 is 13 residues. The germline V gene encodes CDR1 DFQATT and CDR2 SNEGSKA (reference sequence). V gave up 5 bases and J gave up 0 bases, with 10 bases separating them. This CDR3 is CSAVTGSNYGYTF. Written as DNA, the CDR3 is TGCAGTGCTGTAACAGGTTCTAACTATGGCTACACCTTC.

The gene calls are TRBV29-1 and TRBJ1-2, with 10 nucleotides matching TRBD1. Germline CDR1 reads SQVTM; CDR2 reads ANQGSEA. The CDR3 sequence is 12 residues long. The trim removed 5 bases at V and 8 bases at J, leaving 5 bases unmatched. CDR3 protein: CSVRQGALGYTF. In DNA, the CDR3 is TGCAGCGTTCGACAGGGGGCCTTGGGCTACACCTTC.

The chain uses TRBV20-1 and TRBJ1-1; 8 bases line up with TRBD1. This CDR3 spans 15 amino acids. Germline V gene data show CDR1 as DFQATT and CDR2 as SNEGSKA (reference sequence). Trimming removed 3 bases from V and 3 bases from J; junction bases left unmatched: 9. In DNA, the CDR3 is TGCAGTGCTAGCGGGGCAGGGGGCGTAGACACTGAAGCTTTCTTT. Translating it yields CSASGAGGVDTEAFF.

The gene calls are TRBV25-1 and TRBJ1-2; the D gene is possibly TRBD1 (5 bases). The CDR3 is 14 residues long. Germline CDR1 is MGHDK and CDR2 is SYGVNS. V dropped 5 bases and J dropped 5 bases, with 15 bases sitting between them. The DNA for the CDR3 is TGTGCCAGCAGTTTCCGGGACGCTGTATATGGCTACACCTTC. Translated, it gives CASSFRDAVYGYTF.

The J gene is TRBJ2-5, the V gene TRBV15; perhaps TRBD2 as D (5 bases). The CDR3 sequence is 14 residues long. CDR1 is LNHNV, CDR2 YYDKDF, per germline (reference sequence). V gave up 1 base and J gave up 2 bases, with 8 bases separating them. The CDR3 spells CATSRVGIQETQYF. CDR3 nucleotide sequence: TGTGCCACCAGCAGAGTCGGGATTCAAGAGACCCAGTACTTC.

The J gene is TRBJ2-5, the V gene TRBV2; no clear D. V lost 2 bases to trimming and J lost 4 bases, with 11 bases between them. CDR1 is SNHLY and CDR2 is FYNNEI in the germline V gene. This CDR3 contains 14 residues. CDR3 protein: CASSESDLRETQYF. For the CDR3, the DNA is TGTGCCAGCAGTGAATCAGACCTCAGAGAGACCCAGTACTTC.

This clonotype was counted between two and nine times. The gene calls are TRBV25-1 and TRBJ1-1; D is undetermined. CDR3 size: 12 residues. V lost 9 bases, J lost 4 bases, and 12 bases lay in between. Germline V gives CDR1 MGHDK, CDR2 SYGVNS. The CDR3 DNA reads TGTGCCAGTAGCGACGGAGCCACTGAAGCTTTCTTT. This sequence encodes CASSDGATEAFF.

This clonotype was counted a single time. This chain uses TRBV7-2 with TRBJ1-1, with no clear D. CDR1 and CDR2 from the germline V gene are SGHTA and FQGNSA. V lost 3 bases and J lost 5, with 7 bases in between. This CDR3 spans 12 amino acids. This chain's CDR3 is CASSLYGTEAFF. The CDR3 bases are TGTGCCAGCAGCTTGTACGGGACTGAAGCTTTCTTT.

This clonotype was seen a handful of times. V and J are TRBV7-9 and TRBJ1-2; 7 bases map to TRBD1. CDR3 length: 15 residues. Per the germline V gene, CDR1 is SEHNR and CDR2 is FQNEAQ (reference sequence). V was clipped by 2 bases and J by 5 bases; unmatched bases: 8. The CDR3 DNA reads TGTGCCAGCAGCTTATCTACAGGGGTTGGGTATGGCTACACCTTC. Its translation: CASSLSTGVGYGYTF.

CDR3 sequence reads: CSARDPAGGYEQYF. The DNA of the CDR3 is TGCAGTGCTAGAGATCCGGCAGGGGGCTACGAGCAGTACTTC. The genes are TRBV20-1 and TRBJ2-7; 7 bases map to TRBD1. The CDR3 is 14 residues long. The trim removed 0 bases at V and 3 bases at J, leaving 5 bases unmatched. Germline loops: CDR1 DFQATT, CDR2 SNEGSKA (reference sequence).

Concerning this clonotype: The junction departs from germline at one end; a sequencing error may be responsible. The rearrangement joins TRBV15 to TRBJ1-6, with D maybe TRBD1 (5 bases). The CDR3 has 12 amino acids. Looked up from germline, CDR1 is LNHNV and CDR2 is YYDKDF (reference sequence). The CDR3 DNA sequence: TGTGCCTCCAGATCAGGGAATTCACCCCTCCACTTT. This translates into CASRSGNSPLHF.

This clonotype was picked up one time. The chain joins TRBV7-9 to TRBJ1-6; TRBD1 matches 7 bases. Germline loops: CDR1 SEHNR, CDR2 FQNEAQ (reference sequence). Losses at the gene ends were 5 bases for V and 8 bases for J; bases not matched to a gene: 9. This CDR3 has 15 residues. DNA for the CDR3: TGTGCCAGCAGCCCGGACAGGATCCTTCATTCACCCCTCCACTTT. Encoded protein: CASSPDRILHSPLHF.

Details on this clonotype: Without the conserved terminal phenylalanine or tryptophan, this CDR3 likely stems from a read error. This sequence joins TRBV2 and TRBJ1-1, with D uncertain. The V gene lost 6 bases and the J gene lost 2 bases, with 1 base spanning the gap. There are 10 residues in the CDR3. Germline loops: CDR1 SNHLY, CDR2 FYNNEI. In nucleotides, the CDR3 is TGTGCCAGCAGCAACACTGAAGCTTTCCTT. Residues: CASSNTEAFL.

This clonotype was counted ten times or more. The V and J genes are TRBV6-5 and TRBJ1-2, with D tentatively TRBD1 (5 bases). The CDR3 is made up of 12 amino acids. Per germline, CDR1 MNHEY and CDR2 SVGAGI. V was pared by 4 bases and J by 14 bases, with 17 bases between. This chain's CDR3 is CASSSLGEGLTF. As DNA, the CDR3 is TGTGCCAGCAGTTCCCTGGGGGAGGGTTTAACCTTC.

This clonotype was seen only a few times. V usage is TRBV10-1 and J usage is TRBJ2-1; D unresolved. This CDR3 region has 14 residues. Germline CDR1 reads WNHNN; CDR2 reads SYGVQD (reference sequence). Trimming cost V 2 bases and J 9 bases, with 14 bases left between them. The CDR3 sequence is CASSEMGTGTEQFF. As DNA, the CDR3 is TGCGCCAGCAGTGAGATGGGTACCGGCACTGAGCAGTTCTTC.

This clonotype occurred many times. The V call is TRBV2, the J call TRBJ2-3, with 8 bases lining up with TRBD2. This CDR3 contains 15 residues. Germline CDR1 SNHLY, CDR2 FYNNEI. After removal of 8 bases from V and 5 bases from J, the junction contained 12 bases not matched to a gene. DNA for the CDR3: TGTGCCAGCTTACGCCCGGGACTAGAGGTAGATACGCAGTATTTT. It codes for CASLRPGLEVDTQYF.